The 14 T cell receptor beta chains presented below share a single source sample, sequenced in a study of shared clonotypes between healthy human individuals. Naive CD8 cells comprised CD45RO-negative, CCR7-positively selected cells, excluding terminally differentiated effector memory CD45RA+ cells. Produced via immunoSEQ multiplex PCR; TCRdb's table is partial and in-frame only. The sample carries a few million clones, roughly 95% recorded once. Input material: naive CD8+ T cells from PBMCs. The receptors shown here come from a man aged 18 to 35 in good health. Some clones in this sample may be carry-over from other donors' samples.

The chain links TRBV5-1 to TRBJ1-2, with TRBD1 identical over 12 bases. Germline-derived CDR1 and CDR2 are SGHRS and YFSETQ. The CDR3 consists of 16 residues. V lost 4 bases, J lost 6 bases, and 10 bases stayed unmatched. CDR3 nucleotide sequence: TGCGCCAGCAGCCTAGGGACAGGGGGCGTCCCAAATGGCTACACCTTC. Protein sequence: CASSLGTGGVPNGYTF.

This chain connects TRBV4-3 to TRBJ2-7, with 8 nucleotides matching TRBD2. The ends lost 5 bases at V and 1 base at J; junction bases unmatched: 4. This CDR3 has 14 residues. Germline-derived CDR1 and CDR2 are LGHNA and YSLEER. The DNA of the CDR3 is TGCGCCAGCAGCTACACGGGGGGGTCCTACGAGCAGTACTTC. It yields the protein CASSYTGGSYEQYF.

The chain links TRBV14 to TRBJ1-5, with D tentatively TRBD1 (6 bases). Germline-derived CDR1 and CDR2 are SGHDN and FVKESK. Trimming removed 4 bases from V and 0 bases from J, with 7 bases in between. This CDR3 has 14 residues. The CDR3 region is CASSLTGSNQPQHF. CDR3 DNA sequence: TGTGCCAGCAGCCTGACAGGTAGCAATCAGCCCCAGCATTTT.

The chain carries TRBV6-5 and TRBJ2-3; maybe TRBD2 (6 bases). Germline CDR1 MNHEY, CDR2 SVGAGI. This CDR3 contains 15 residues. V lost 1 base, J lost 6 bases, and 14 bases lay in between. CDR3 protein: CASSYLGGAADTQYF. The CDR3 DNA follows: TGTGCCAGCAGTTACTTGGGGGGAGCGGCGGATACGCAGTATTTT.

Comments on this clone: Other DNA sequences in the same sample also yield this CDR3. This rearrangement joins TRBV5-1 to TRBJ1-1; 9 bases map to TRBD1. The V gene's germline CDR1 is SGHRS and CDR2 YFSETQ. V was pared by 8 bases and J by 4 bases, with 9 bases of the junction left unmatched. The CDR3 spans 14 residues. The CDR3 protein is CASRLDRGSTEAFF. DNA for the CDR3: TGCGCCAGTCGTTTAGACAGGGGGAGCACTGAAGCTTTCTTT.

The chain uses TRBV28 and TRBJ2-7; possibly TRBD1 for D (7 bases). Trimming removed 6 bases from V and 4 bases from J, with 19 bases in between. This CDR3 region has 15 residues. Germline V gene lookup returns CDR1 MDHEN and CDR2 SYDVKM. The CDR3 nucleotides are TGTGCCAGCAGCCATAGGGGGGACAGACCGTACGAGCAGTACTTC. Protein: CASSHRGDRPYEQYF.

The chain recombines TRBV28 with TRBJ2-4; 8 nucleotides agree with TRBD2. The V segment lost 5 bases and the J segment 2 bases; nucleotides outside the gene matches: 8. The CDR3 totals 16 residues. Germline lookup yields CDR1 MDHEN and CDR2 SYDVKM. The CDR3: CASSLSGIRSKNIQYF. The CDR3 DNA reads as TGTGCCAGCAGTCTTAGCGGGATAAGGTCCAAAAACATTCAGTACTTC.

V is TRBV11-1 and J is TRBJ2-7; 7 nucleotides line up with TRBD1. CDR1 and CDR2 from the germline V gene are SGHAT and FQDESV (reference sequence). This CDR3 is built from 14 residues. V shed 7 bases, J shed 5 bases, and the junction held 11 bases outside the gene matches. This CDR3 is CASTITTGFNEQYF. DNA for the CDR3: TGTGCCAGCACCATAACGACAGGGTTCAACGAGCAGTACTTC.

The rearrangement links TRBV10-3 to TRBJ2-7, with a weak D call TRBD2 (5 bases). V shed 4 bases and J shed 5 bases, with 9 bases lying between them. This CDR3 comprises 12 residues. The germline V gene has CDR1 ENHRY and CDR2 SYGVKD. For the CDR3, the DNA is TGTGCCATCAGTGGCCCCGGGGACGAGCAGTACTTC. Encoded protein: CAISGPGDEQYF.

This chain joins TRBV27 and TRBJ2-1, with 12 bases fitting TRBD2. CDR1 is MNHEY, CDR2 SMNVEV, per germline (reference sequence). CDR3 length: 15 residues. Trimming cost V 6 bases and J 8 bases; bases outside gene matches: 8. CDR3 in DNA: TGTGCCAGCAGCCTACTAGCGGGAGGCTCAGATGAGCAGTTCTTC. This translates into CASSLLAGGSDEQFF.

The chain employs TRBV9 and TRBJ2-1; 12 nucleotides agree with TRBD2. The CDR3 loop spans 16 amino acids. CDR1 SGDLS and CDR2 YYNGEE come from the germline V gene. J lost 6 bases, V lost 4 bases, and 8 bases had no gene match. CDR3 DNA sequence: TGTGCCAGCAGCCTAAATAGACTAGCGGGAGTCAATGAGCAGTTCTTC. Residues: CASSLNRLAGVNEQFF.

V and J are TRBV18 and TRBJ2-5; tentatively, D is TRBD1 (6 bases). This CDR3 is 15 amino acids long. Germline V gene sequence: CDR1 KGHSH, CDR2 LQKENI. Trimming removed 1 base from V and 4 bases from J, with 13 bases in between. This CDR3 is CASSPRFVRGETQYF. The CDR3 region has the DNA TGTGCCAGCTCACCACGTTTCGTCAGGGGAGAGACCCAGTACTTC. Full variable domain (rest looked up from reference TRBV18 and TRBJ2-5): NAGVMQNPRHLVRRRGQEARLRCSPMKGHSHVYWYRQLPEEGLKFMVYLQKENIIDESGMPKERFSAEFPKEGPSILRIQQVVRGDSAAYFCASSPRFVRGETQYFGPGTRLLVL.

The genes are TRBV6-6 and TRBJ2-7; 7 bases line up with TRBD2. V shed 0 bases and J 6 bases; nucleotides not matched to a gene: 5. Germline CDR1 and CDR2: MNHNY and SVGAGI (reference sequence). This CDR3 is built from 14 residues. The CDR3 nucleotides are TGTGCCAGCAGTTACTCGGTCCGCGGGAGCGAGCAGTACTTC. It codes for CASSYSVRGSEQYF.

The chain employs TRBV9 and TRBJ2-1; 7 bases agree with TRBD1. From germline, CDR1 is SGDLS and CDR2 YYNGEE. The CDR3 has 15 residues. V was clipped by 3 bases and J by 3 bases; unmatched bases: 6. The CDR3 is CASSEDRELYNEQFF. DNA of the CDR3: TGTGCCAGCAGCGAAGACAGGGAACTCTACAATGAGCAGTTCTTC.